The 3 T cell receptor beta chains given below trace back to one sample, sequenced in a study of beta chain features in type 1 diabetes. Study-wide results and caveats: Moderately but significantly shorter TCRB CDR3s were found in Type 1 diabetes patients in all four CD4+ subsets.

Antigens of these TCRs are unknown. cDNA synthesis used the whole RNA isolate, giving expressed TCRB sequences. Repertoires were generated with immunoSEQ multiplex PCR, while TCRdb's copy carries only in-frame clones and drops some. In the table there are 350,000 to 450,000 clones, around an eighth of which are singletons. Sequencing input: naive CD4+ T cells from blood. These receptors were taken from a woman aged 18-29 years with type 1 diabetes.

Here the CDR3 reads CASSRNRNTEAFF. The DNA of the CDR3 is TGCGCCAGCAGCCGCAACAGGAACACTGAAGCTTTCTTT. V usage is TRBV5-1 and J usage is TRBJ1-1, with D unresolved. Per the germline V gene, CDR1 is SGHRS and CDR2 is YFSETQ. CDR3 size: 13 residues. The V gene lost 4 bases and the J gene lost 1 base, with 8 bases spanning the gap.

There are a few counts of this clone. V usage is TRBV5-1 and J usage is TRBJ1-1; D is unresolved. Germline V lookup: CDR1 SGHRS, CDR2 YFSETQ. Deletions cut 0 bases from V and 6 bases from J, with 9 bases between. CDR3 length: 13 amino acids. CDR3 in amino acids: CASSLGREAEAFF. The CDR3 region has the DNA TGCGCCAGCAGCTTGGGACGCGAGGCTGAAGCTTTCTTT. The full variable domain, in which reference TRBV5-1 and TRBJ1-1 provide the parts outside the CDR3, is KAGVTQTPRYLIKTRGQQVTLSCSPISGHRSVSWYQQTPGQGLQFLFEYFSETQRNKGNFPGRFSGRQFSNSRSEMNVSTLELGDSALYLCASSLGREAEAFFGQGTRLTVV.

This chain joins TRBV19 and TRBJ2-7; perhaps TRBD2 as D (5 bases). Trimming pared 8 bases from V and 2 bases from J, leaving 10 bases between. The CDR3 sequence is 12 residues long. Germline CDR1 reads LNHDA; CDR2 reads SQIVND (reference sequence). DNA of the CDR3: TGTGCCAGTTCGAGCGGAGCCTACGAGCAGTACTTC. Residues: CASSSGAYEQYF.